Shown below are 26 T cell receptor beta chains from a single sample sequenced in a study of CD8+ T cells in alopecia areata. Investigators isolated RNA and reverse transcribed it into cDNA to act as the sequencing template. Libraries were prepared by immunoSEQ multiplex PCR; TCRdb keeps only in-frame clonotypes and omits some of them. This sample has roughly 200,000 clones, with roughly 56% found just once. Sample: CD8+ T cells sorted from blood. The receptors stem from a human donor in good health.

The rearrangement joins TRBV27 to TRBJ2-1, with 9 nucleotides matching TRBD1. This CDR3 comprises 12 residues. Looked up from germline, CDR1 is MNHEY and CDR2 is SMNVEV (reference sequence). J was trimmed by 13 bases and V by 1 base; bases with no gene match: 2. The CDR3 bases are TGTGCCAGCAGTTTATTGGGACAGGGACAGTTCTTC. It is translated as CASSLLGQGQFF.

The CDR3 bases are TGTGCCAGCAGCACTCGACCTGGTTCAAGGGACACTGAAGCTTTCTTT. Translated: CASSTRPGSRDTEAFF. This chain uses TRBV9 with TRBJ1-1; D remains ambiguous. Trimming removed 4 bases from V and 3 bases from J, with 19 bases in between. The CDR3 consists of 16 residues. Germline values: CDR1 SGDLS, CDR2 YYNGEE. Using reference TRBV9 and TRBJ1-1 for the parts outside the CDR3, the full variable domain is DSGVTQTPKHLITATGQRVTLRCSPRSGDLSVYWYQQSLDQGLQFLIQYYNGEERAKGNILERFSAQQFPDLHSELNLSSLELGDSALYFCASSTRPGSRDTEAFFGQGTRLTVV.

The chain joins TRBV5-1 to TRBJ2-2; D uncertain. Trimming cost V 3 bases and J 4 bases, with 7 bases left between them. CDR1 is SGHRS and CDR2 is YFSETQ in the germline V gene. The CDR3 loop spans 13 amino acids. The CDR3 DNA is TGCGCCAGCAGCTATCAACCCACCGGGGAGCTGTTTTTT. Translated, it gives CASSYQPTGELFF.

V and J are TRBV9 and TRBJ2-5; D may correspond to TRBD1 or TRBD2 (5 bases each). V lost 0 bases and J 5 bases, leaving 14 bases between the germline ends. This CDR3 spans 15 amino acids. CDR1 is SGDLS and CDR2 is YYNGEE in the germline V gene. The CDR3 DNA follows: TGTGCCAGCAGCGTAGCGGGGACCGTCCAGGAGACCCAGTACTTC. It encodes CASSVAGTVQETQYF.

This chain joins TRBV27 and TRBJ1-1; D is undetermined. V lost 6 bases to trimming and J lost 4 bases, with 15 bases between them. The CDR3 length is 14 residues. CDR1 is MNHEY and CDR2 is SMNVEV in the germline V gene (reference sequence). The CDR3 sequence is CASRVDTARTEAFF. The CDR3 bases are TGTGCCAGCAGGGTAGACACAGCTCGCACTGAAGCTTTCTTT.

The rearrangement uses TRBV6-5 and TRBJ1-2, with a possible D match to TRBD1 (5 bases). The length of the CDR3 is 13 residues. Germline loops: CDR1 MNHEY, CDR2 SVGAGI. Trimming cost V 6 bases and J 2 bases, with 10 bases left between them. CDR3 amino acids: CASRPTENYGYTF. CDR3 DNA sequence: TGTGCCAGCAGACCGACAGAGAACTATGGCTACACCTTC.

The chain recombines TRBV5-6 with TRBJ2-2; D is unclear. The germline gives CDR1 SGHDT, CDR2 YYEEEE. V was shortened by 0 bases and J by 0 bases, with 9 bases between the two germline ends. The CDR3 has 16 residues. As DNA, the CDR3 is TGTGCCAGCAGCTTGGCCGGGCGGACGAACACCGGGGAGCTGTTTTTT. This translates into CASSLAGRTNTGELFF.

A note on this clone: The same CDR3 can be traced to other DNA sequences in this sample. The V and J genes are TRBV5-1 and TRBJ2-7; 9 positions agree with TRBD1. V lost 4 bases, J lost 1 base, and 3 bases stayed unmatched. This CDR3 region has 14 residues. CDR1 SGHRS and CDR2 YFSETQ come from the germline V gene. CDR3 region: CASSAGTGSYEQYF. The CDR3 region has the DNA TGCGCCAGCAGCGCCGGGACAGGGTCCTACGAGCAGTACTTC.

V and J are TRBV15 and TRBJ1-4, with D perhaps matching TRBD1 (5 bases). The CDR3 contains 14 residues. Trimming pared 9 bases from V and 0 bases from J, leaving 11 bases between. The germline V gene has CDR1 LNHNV and CDR2 YYDKDF (reference sequence). The CDR3 protein is CATSRGTTNEKLFF. The CDR3 DNA reads as TGTGCCACTTCAAGGGGAACAACTAATGAAAAACTGTTTTTT.

J is TRBJ1-1 and V is TRBV4-1, with a possible D match to TRBD1 (5 bases). The length of the CDR3 is 13 residues. From germline, CDR1 is MGHRA and CDR2 YSYEKL. Trimming removed 2 bases from V and 3 bases from J, with 7 bases in between. CDR3 DNA sequence: TGCGCCAGCAGCCAATTGGGGGACACTGAAGCTTTCTTT. It translates to CASSQLGDTEAFF.

This clone was detected a few times. The rearrangement joins TRBV5-1 to TRBJ2-7; D ambiguous. The CDR3 is made up of 13 amino acids. Germline CDR1 reads SGHRS; CDR2 reads YFSETQ. V was trimmed by 0 bases and J by 2 bases, leaving 6 bases between them. CDR3 region: CASSLETTYEQYF. The CDR3, as DNA: TGCGCCAGCAGCTTGGAGACAACCTACGAGCAGTACTTC.

This clone was seen a few times. This chain joins TRBV7-2 and TRBJ2-3; D might be TRBD2 (5 bases). CDR3 length: 19 amino acids. CDR1 is SGHTA and CDR2 is FQGNSA in the germline V gene. The germline V and J ends were trimmed by 4 bases and 0 bases, with 23 bases remaining between them. The CDR3 loop is CASSSDGMGFSESTDTQYF. The CDR3 bases are TGTGCCAGCAGCTCCGACGGGATGGGCTTTAGCGAAAGCACAGATACGCAGTATTTT.

This chain joins TRBV29-1 and TRBJ1-2, with no clear D. With 1 base removed from V and 3 bases from J, the gap between germline ends came to 9 bases. Per the germline V gene, CDR1 is SQVTM and CDR2 is ANQGSEA. CDR3 length: 13 residues. The CDR3 sequence: CSVEVREDYGYTF. The CDR3 coding sequence is TGCAGCGTTGAAGTGCGAGAAGACTATGGCTACACCTTC. The full variable domain, in which reference TRBV29-1 and TRBJ1-2 provide the parts outside the CDR3, is SAVISQKPSRDICQRGTSLTIQCQVDSQVTMMFWYRQQPGQSLTLIATANQGSEATYESGFVIDKFPISRPNLTFSTLTVSNMSPEDSSIYLCSVEVREDYGYTFGSGTRLTVV.

The chain uses TRBV15 and TRBJ1-4, with 9 bases that match TRBD1. J was trimmed by 8 bases and V by 0 bases; bases with no gene match: 4. In germline, CDR1 is LNHNV, CDR2 YYDKDF (reference sequence). This CDR3 is built from 15 residues. The CDR3 DNA reads as TGTGCCACCAGCAGAGAAGGGACAGGGAAAGAAAAACTGTTTTTT. Its protein product is CATSREGTGKEKLFF.

This clone showed up just a few times. J is TRBJ2-7 and V is TRBV7-2; 11 bases agree with TRBD2. The junction had 9 bases not matched to a gene; V was cut back by 7 bases and J by 1 base. The CDR3 runs 16 residues. Germline V lookup: CDR1 SGHTA, CDR2 FQGNSA. CDR3 in amino acids: CASTHSGGALSYEQYF. The CDR3 bases are TGTGCCAGCACCCATAGCGGGGGGGCGCTATCCTACGAGCAGTACTTC.

The rearrangement joins TRBV9 to TRBJ1-3; D is unclear. The CDR3 runs 13 residues. Trimming took off 7 bases at V and 2 bases at J, with 10 bases between the two ends. CDR1 SGDLS and CDR2 YYNGEE come from the germline V gene. The CDR3 DNA sequence: TGTGCCAGCGAAGGTGCCCCTGGAAACACCATATATTTT. Its protein product is CASEGAPGNTIYF.

This clone is a singleton in its sample. The CDR3, as DNA: TGTGCCAGCAGTCCCGTTCAGGGGCCGAGCAATCAGCCCCAGCATTTT. Translated, it gives CASSPVQGPSNQPQHF. J is TRBJ1-5 and V is TRBV27; tentative D call: TRBD1 (6 bases). Germline loops: CDR1 MNHEY, CDR2 SMNVEV (reference sequence). Trimming shortened V by 5 bases and J by 1 base, and 15 bases separated the two germline ends. This CDR3 is built from 16 residues.

This clone was counted many times. The rearrangement uses TRBV9 and TRBJ1-2; TRBD1 agrees at 8 bases. Germline assignment: CDR1 SGDLS and CDR2 YYNGEE. The CDR3 has 16 amino acids. The trim removed 0 bases at V and 7 bases at J, leaving 11 bases unmatched. The DNA for the CDR3 is TGTGCCAGCAGCGTAGACTCGGCAGGGGGCCTTGCTGGCTACACCTTC. Its protein product is CASSVDSAGGLAGYTF.

The chain combines TRBV7-9 with TRBJ2-5, with D tentatively TRBD1 (6 bases). Trimming removed 6 bases from V and 1 base from J, with 12 bases in between. The germline V gene encodes CDR1 SEHNR and CDR2 FQNEAQ (reference sequence). The CDR3 is made up of 14 amino acids. The CDR3 DNA is TGTGCCAGCAGAACCCAGACAGGCCAAGAGACCCAGTACTTC. Protein sequence: CASRTQTGQETQYF.

The rearrangement links TRBV13 to TRBJ2-5, with 9 bases lining up with TRBD1. V dropped 5 bases and J dropped 2; count of bases not matched to a gene: 6. Germline assignment: CDR1 PRHDT and CDR2 FYEKMQ (reference sequence). CDR3 length: 15 amino acids. Here the CDR3 reads CASSSRDREQETQYF. Written as DNA, the CDR3 is TGTGCCAGCAGCAGCCGGGACAGGGAACAAGAGACCCAGTACTTC.

This clone was seen just once. The chain is built from TRBV5-1 and TRBJ2-7; 10 bases agree with TRBD1. Germline V lookup: CDR1 SGHRS, CDR2 YFSETQ. J was trimmed by 4 bases and V by 4 bases; bases with no gene match: 8. This CDR3 has 15 residues. The CDR3 is CASSVWDRGAYEQYF. The CDR3 nucleotides are TGCGCCAGCAGCGTCTGGGACAGGGGCGCTTACGAGCAGTACTTC.

This clone was seen more than once but under ten times. V gene TRBV21-1 combines with J gene TRBJ1-4. TRBV21-1 is annotated as a pseudogene. The CDR3 is 16 residues long. The CDR3 region is CASSKNHRGAYEKLFF. DNA for the CDR3: TGTGCCAGCAGCAAAAATCATCGGGGTGCGTATGAAAAACTGTTTTTT.

The CDR3 DNA reads TGTGCCAGCAGTGATTGGCAGGGCAGCACTGAAGCTTTCTTT. It yields the protein CASSDWQGSTEAFF. The chain recombines TRBV2 with TRBJ1-1; possibly TRBD1 for D (5 bases). The CDR3 sequence is 14 residues long. Germline V lookup: CDR1 SNHLY, CDR2 FYNNEI. Trimming removed 3 bases from V and 4 bases from J, with 12 bases in between. Full variable domain (outside the CDR3, taken from reference TRBV2 and TRBJ1-1): EPEVTQTPSHQVTQMGQEVILRCVPISNHLYFYWYRQILGQKVEFLVSFYNNEISEKSEIFDDQFSVERPDGSNFTLKIRSTKLEDSAMYFCASSDWQGSTEAFFGQGTRLTVV.

This chain links TRBV7-9 with TRBJ2-1, with D unresolved. The CDR3 sequence is 13 residues long. V lost 1 base and J 9 bases, leaving 10 bases between the germline ends. CDR1 is SEHNR, CDR2 FQNEAQ, per germline (reference sequence). CDR3 nucleotide sequence: TGTGCCAGCAGCTTAGGTCCCCGAATTGAGCAGTTCTTC. Protein sequence: CASSLGPRIEQFF.

This clone was detected only once. This chain links TRBV30 with TRBJ2-5; D gene ambiguous. V gave up 4 bases and J gave up 4 bases, with 16 bases separating them. This CDR3 comprises 14 residues. CDR1 is GTSNPN and CDR2 is SVGIG in the germline V gene (reference sequence). CDR3 protein: CAWNPSGFGETQYF. DNA for the CDR3: TGTGCCTGGAACCCCAGTGGTTTTGGAGAGACCCAGTACTTC.

Only a few counts were recorded for this clone. A read error may be the cause here, since a much bigger clone is one base away. In the same sample, other DNA sequences code for this CDR3. The gene calls are TRBV11-2 and TRBJ2-5; D remains ambiguous. V lost 1 base and J 4 bases, leaving 1 base between the germline ends. The CDR3 runs to 11 residues. Germline CDR1 SGHAT, CDR2 FQNNGV. Here the CDR3 reads CASSLGETQYF. The CDR3 DNA follows: TGTGCCAGCAGCTTAGGAGAGACCCAGTACTTC.